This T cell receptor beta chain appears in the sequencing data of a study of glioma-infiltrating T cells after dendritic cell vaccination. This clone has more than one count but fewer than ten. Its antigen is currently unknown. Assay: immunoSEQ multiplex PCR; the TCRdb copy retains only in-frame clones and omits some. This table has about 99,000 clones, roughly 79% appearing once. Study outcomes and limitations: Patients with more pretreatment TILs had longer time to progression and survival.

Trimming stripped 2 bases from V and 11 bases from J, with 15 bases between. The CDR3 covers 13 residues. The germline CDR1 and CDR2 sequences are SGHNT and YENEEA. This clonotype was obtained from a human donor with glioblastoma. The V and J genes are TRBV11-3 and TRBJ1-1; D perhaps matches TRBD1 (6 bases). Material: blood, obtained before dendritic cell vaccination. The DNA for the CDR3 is TGTGCCAGCAGCTTAAGCAGGGGCTCAAGGGCTTTCTTT. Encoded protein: CASSLSRGSRAFF. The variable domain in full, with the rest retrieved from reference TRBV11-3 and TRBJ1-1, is EAGVVQSPRYKIIEKKQPVAFWCNPISGHNTLYWYLQNLGQGPELLIRYENEEAVDDSQLPKDRFSAERLKGVDSTLKIQPAELGDSAVYLCASSLSRGSRAFFGQGTRLTVV.